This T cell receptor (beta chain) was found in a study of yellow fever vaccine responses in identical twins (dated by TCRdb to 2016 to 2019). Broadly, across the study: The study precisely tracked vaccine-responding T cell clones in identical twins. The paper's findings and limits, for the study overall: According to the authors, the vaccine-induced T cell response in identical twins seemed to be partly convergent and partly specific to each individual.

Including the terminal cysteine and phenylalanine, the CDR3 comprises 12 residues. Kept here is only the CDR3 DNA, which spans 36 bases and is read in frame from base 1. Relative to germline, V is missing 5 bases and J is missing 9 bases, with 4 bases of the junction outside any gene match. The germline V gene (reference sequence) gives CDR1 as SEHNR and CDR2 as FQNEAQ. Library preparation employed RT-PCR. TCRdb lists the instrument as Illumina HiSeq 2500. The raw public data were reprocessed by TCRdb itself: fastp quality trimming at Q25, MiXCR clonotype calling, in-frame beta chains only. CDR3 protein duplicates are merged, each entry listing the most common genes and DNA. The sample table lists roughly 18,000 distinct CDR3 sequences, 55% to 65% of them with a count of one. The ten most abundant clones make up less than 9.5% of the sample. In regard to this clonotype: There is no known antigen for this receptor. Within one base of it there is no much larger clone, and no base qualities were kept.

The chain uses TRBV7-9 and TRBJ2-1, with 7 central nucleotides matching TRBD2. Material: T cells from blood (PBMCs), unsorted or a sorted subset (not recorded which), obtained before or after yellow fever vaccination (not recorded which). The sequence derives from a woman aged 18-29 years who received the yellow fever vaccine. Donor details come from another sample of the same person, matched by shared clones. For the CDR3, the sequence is CASSPSGPEQFF. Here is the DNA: TGTGCCAGCAGCCCTAGCGGCCCTGAGCAGTTCTTC.